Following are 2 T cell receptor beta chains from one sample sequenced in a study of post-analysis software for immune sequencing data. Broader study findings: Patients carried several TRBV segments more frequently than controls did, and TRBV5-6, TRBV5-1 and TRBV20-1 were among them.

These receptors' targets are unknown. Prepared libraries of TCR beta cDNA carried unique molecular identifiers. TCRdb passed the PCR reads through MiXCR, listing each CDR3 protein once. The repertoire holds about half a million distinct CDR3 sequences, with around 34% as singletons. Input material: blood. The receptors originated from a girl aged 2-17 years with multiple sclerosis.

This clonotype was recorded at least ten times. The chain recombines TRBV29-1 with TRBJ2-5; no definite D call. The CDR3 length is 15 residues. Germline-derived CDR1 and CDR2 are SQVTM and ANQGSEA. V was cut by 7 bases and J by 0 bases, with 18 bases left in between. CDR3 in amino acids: CSATNGPTYQETQYF. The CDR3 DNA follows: TGCAGCGCCACGAACGGACCCACGTACCAAGAGACCCAGTACTTC.

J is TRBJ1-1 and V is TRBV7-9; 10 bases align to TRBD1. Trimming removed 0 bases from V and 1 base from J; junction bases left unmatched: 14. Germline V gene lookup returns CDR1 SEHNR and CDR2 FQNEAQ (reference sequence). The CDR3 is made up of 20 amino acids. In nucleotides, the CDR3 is TGTGCCAGCAGCTTAGCTCCTGGGACAGGGGAAATTTTCTGGAACACTGAAGCTTTCTTT. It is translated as CASSLAPGTGEIFWNTEAFF.